Following are 20 T cell receptor beta chains from one sample sequenced in a study of cytotoxic CD8 clonotypes in ibrutinib-treated CLL. The assay was immunoSEQ multiplex PCR, and TCRdb's table has in-frame clones only and misses some. Of about 160,000 clones in the sample, about four fifths are singletons; the top ten hold 4.6%. The sequenced sample was PBMCs, obtained after 24 months of ibrutinib treatment. The receptors here all came from a human donor with chronic lymphocytic leukemia.

The sample holds one count of this clone. The V call is TRBV30, the J call TRBJ2-5; the D gene is possibly TRBD1 (7 bases). Germline V gives CDR1 GTSNPN, CDR2 SVGIG (reference sequence). The CDR3 is 14 amino acids. The V end was cut by 7 bases, the J end by 5 bases, with 20 bases between. CDR3 in DNA: TGTGCCTTGCTTCCCTCAGGGGGGCGGGAGACCCAGTACTTC. The encoded protein is CALLPSGGRETQYF. Based on the CDR3 plus reference TRBV30 and TRBJ2-5, the full variable domain is SQTIHQWPATLVQPVGSPLSLECTVEGTSNPNLYWYRQAAGRGLQLLFYSVGIGQISSEVPQNLSASRPQDRQFILSSKKLLLSDSGFYLCALLPSGGRETQYFGPGTRLLVL.

The rearrangement joins TRBV30 to TRBJ1-4; no reliable D call. CDR3 length equals 13 residues. Germline V CDR1 and CDR2: GTSNPN, SVGIG (reference sequence). V was shortened by 2 bases and J by 3 bases, with 7 bases between the two germline ends. CDR3 region: CAWSIGPNEKLFF. The CDR3 DNA sequence: TGTGCCTGGAGTATTGGGCCTAATGAAAAACTGTTTTTT.

The rearrangement links TRBV15 to TRBJ1-2; 8 bases line up with TRBD1. J gave up 4 bases and V 8 bases, and 0 bases lay outside the gene matches. The CDR3 covers 11 residues. CDR1 LNHNV and CDR2 YYDKDF come from the germline V gene (reference sequence). This chain's CDR3 is CATGTGYGYTF. DNA of the CDR3: TGTGCCACCGGGACAGGCTATGGCTACACCTTC. Filled out from reference TRBV15 and TRBJ1-2, the complete variable domain reads DAMVIQNPRYQVTQFGKPVTLSCSQTLNHNVMYWYQQKSSQAPKLLFHYYDKDFNNEADTPDNFQSRRPNTSFCFLDIRSPGLGDTAMYLCATGTGYGYTFGSGTRLTVV.

The table lists this clone with a few counts. The J gene is TRBJ2-2, the V gene TRBV5-1, with a weak D call TRBD1 (5 bases). CDR1 and CDR2 from the germline V gene are SGHRS and YFSETQ. The CDR3 has 14 amino acids. V lost 3 bases and J 4 bases, leaving 10 bases between the germline ends. CDR3 nucleotide sequence: TGCGCCAGCAGCTCCCTAGACAGCACCGGGGAGCTGTTTTTT. Its protein product is CASSSLDSTGELFF.

The gene calls are TRBV5-1 and TRBJ2-7; a possible D gene is TRBD1 (6 bases). CDR3 length: 14 amino acids. CDR1 SGHRS and CDR2 YFSETQ come from the germline V gene. Trimming removed 3 bases from V and 4 bases from J, with 14 bases in between. The CDR3 region is CASSWETGWYEQYF. The CDR3 DNA sequence: TGCGCCAGCAGCTGGGAGACAGGTTGGTACGAGCAGTACTTC.

This clone was counted only a few times. This sequence joins TRBV6-5 and TRBJ2-7; 10 bases are a match to TRBD2. The CDR3 loop spans 14 amino acids. The ends lost 8 bases at V and 2 bases at J; junction bases unmatched: 6. Germline lookup yields CDR1 MNHEY and CDR2 SVGAGI. Here the CDR3 DNA reads TGTGCCAGCGAGAAGCGGGGGGGAACCTACGAGCAGTACTTC. As protein: CASEKRGGTYEQYF.

The rearrangement joins TRBV6-6 to TRBJ2-7; 7 nucleotides match TRBD1. Trimming took 5 bases from V and 4 from J; bases not matched to a gene: 5. Germline-derived CDR1 and CDR2 are MNHNY and SVGAGI (reference sequence). The CDR3 spans 13 residues. CDR3 region: CASSLQGEYEQYF. The CDR3, as DNA: TGTGCCAGCAGTCTTCAGGGGGAGTACGAGCAGTACTTC.

The J gene is TRBJ2-5, the V gene TRBV2, with 9 bases matching TRBD1. The CDR3 totals 15 residues. Germline lookup yields CDR1 SNHLY and CDR2 FYNNEI. The V segment lost 7 bases and the J segment 2 bases; nucleotides outside the gene matches: 8. CDR3 loop: CASKKDRGGQETQYF. The CDR3 nucleotides are TGTGCCAGCAAAAAGGACAGGGGAGGACAAGAGACCCAGTACTTC.

This clone appeared once. J is TRBJ1-3 and V is TRBV4-2; TRBD1 might be the D (6 bases). In germline, CDR1 is LGHNA, CDR2 YNFKEQ. V lost 4 bases and J 1 base, leaving 8 bases between the germline ends. This CDR3 contains 14 residues. The CDR3 loop is CASSRGQSGNTIYF. The CDR3 DNA follows: TGTGCCAGCAGCCGTGGACAGTCTGGAAACACCATATATTTT.

This chain uses TRBV28 with TRBJ2-5, with TRBD1 identical over 9 bases. Per the germline V gene, CDR1 is MDHEN and CDR2 is SYDVKM. CDR3 size: 12 residues. With V trimmed by 8 bases and J by 5 bases, 3 bases remained unmatched. The CDR3 region has the DNA TGTGCCAGCCGGGACAGGGTGGAGACCCAGTACTTC. Translated, it gives CASRDRVETQYF.

This clone has only one observation. This chain connects TRBV5-6 to TRBJ1-5; D gene ambiguous. Trimming removed 4 bases from V and 3 bases from J, with 11 bases in between. The CDR3 loop spans 14 amino acids. Germline CDR1 and CDR2: SGHDT and YYEEEE. The CDR3 region has the DNA TGTGCCAGCAGCCGGCGGGTAATCAATCAGCCCCAGCATTTT. This translates into CASSRRVINQPQHF.

V is TRBV7-3 and J is TRBJ1-2; TRBD1 agrees at 8 bases. Trimming removed 1 base from V and 7 bases from J; junction bases left unmatched: 2. This CDR3 contains 13 residues. Germline V gene lookup returns CDR1 SGHTA and CDR2 FQGTGA. The CDR3 bases are TGTGCCAGCAGCTTAAATACAGGGGGTGGCTACACCTTC. The encoded protein is CASSLNTGGGYTF.

The chain links TRBV27 to TRBJ1-6, with D perhaps TRBD1 (5 bases). Germline CDR1 reads MNHEY; CDR2 reads SMNVEV (reference sequence). Deletions cut 7 bases from V and 8 bases from J, with 12 bases between. The CDR3 spans 13 residues. In DNA form, the CDR3 reads TGTGCCAGCACGGGGCGCTTGTATTCACCCCTCCACTTT. Protein product: CASTGRLYSPLHF.

This clone has just one count. This chain joins TRBV30 and TRBJ1-4; the D gene is possibly TRBD1 (6 bases). The germline V gene encodes CDR1 GTSNPN and CDR2 SVGIG (reference sequence). Trimming left V 1 base short and J 7 bases short, with 22 bases between. The CDR3 is made up of 17 amino acids. The chain's CDR3 is CAWSAPSQGSEGEKLFF. CDR3 DNA sequence: TGTGCCTGGAGTGCGCCATCACAGGGATCTGAAGGTGAAAAACTGTTTTTT.

The CDR3 DNA follows: TGTGCCAGCAGCCCACAAGCCGGAAGGGACACTGAAGCTTTCTTT. As protein: CASSPQAGRDTEAFF. This chain links TRBV9 with TRBJ1-1, with no clear D. The CDR3 has 15 residues. The germline CDR1 and CDR2 sequences are SGDLS and YYNGEE. Trimming took 4 bases from V and 3 from J, leaving 16 bases between them.

The chain uses TRBV28 and TRBJ2-5; D gene unclear. V gave up 8 bases and J gave up 5 bases, with 9 bases separating them. CDR1 and CDR2 from the germline V gene are MDHEN and SYDVKM. This CDR3 region has 11 residues. The CDR3 sequence: CASGERETQYF. DNA for the CDR3: TGTGCCAGCGGAGAACGGGAGACCCAGTACTTC.

The CDR3 DNA reads TGTGCCAGCAATGGGGGACTTTCGGGGGAGAAACTGTTTTTT. Protein product: CASNGGLSGEKLFF. This chain connects TRBV6-6 to TRBJ1-4, with D possibly matching TRBD1 (5 bases). Germline V gene lookup returns CDR1 MNHNY and CDR2 SVGAGI (reference sequence). V was clipped by 7 bases and J by 11 bases, with 20 bases between them. This CDR3 spans 14 amino acids.

The chain is built from TRBV30 and TRBJ1-2, with a weak D call TRBD1 (5 bases). V lost 5 bases to trimming and J lost 8 bases, with 21 bases between them. The germline V gene encodes CDR1 GTSNPN and CDR2 SVGIG (reference sequence). CDR3 length equals 14 residues. CDR3: CAWVWGRVGGGYTF. In DNA, the CDR3 is TGTGCCTGGGTCTGGGGCAGGGTCGGTGGGGGCTACACCTTC.

V gene TRBV14 combines with J gene TRBJ1-1; TRBD1 matches 8 bases. CDR3 length: 16 residues. CDR1 is SGHDN, CDR2 FVKESK, per germline. The V segment lost 4 bases and the J segment 0 bases; nucleotides outside the gene matches: 7. CDR3 DNA: TGTGCCAGCAGCCTCAAAAACAGGGGGATGAACACTGAAGCTTTCTTT. Residues: CASSLKNRGMNTEAFF.

This chain links TRBV10-3 with TRBJ1-2; perhaps TRBD1 as D (6 bases). The CDR3 has 14 amino acids. Per the germline V gene, CDR1 is ENHRY and CDR2 is SYGVKD. The V and J ends lost 9 bases and 2 bases respectively, with 16 bases between them. In nucleotides, the CDR3 is TGTGCCATAGGGGCAGGGGCGTTGAACTATGGCTACACCTTC. Translating it yields CAIGAGALNYGYTF.